This is a list of T cell receptor beta chains from one sample in a study of T cell responses to AZD1222 COVID-19 vaccine. Profiled with immunoSEQ multiplex PCR; TCRdb holds only in-frame clones, not every one. This repertoire shows 95,000 or so clones, 88% found once; its top ten account for roughly 2.8%. The sequencing used peripheral blood, collected on day 0 of AZD1222 vaccination. The source is an adult in good health. Both conserved end residues are part of each CDR3.

CDR3 protein	V gene	J gene
CASSAPGQGIAEQYF	TRBV19	TRBJ2-7
CASSPGDLYTEAFF	TRBV9	TRBJ1-1
CASRAYNSPLHF	TRBV6-5	TRBJ1-6
CASSDSTGAEGIGKLFF	TRBV25-1	TRBJ1-4
CASSQGQTMNTEAFF	TRBV5-1	TRBJ1-1
CASSLRGTSPLHF	TRBV13	TRBJ1-6
CASSSPNRDGYTF	TRBV6-5	TRBJ1-2
CASSKSGQFDEQYF	TRBV2	TRBJ2-7
CATSDPNRVNNEQFF	TRBV24-1	TRBJ2-1
CASTGTAGQPQHF	TRBV18	TRBJ1-5
CASSQDLVGTDTQYF	TRBV3-1/TRBV3-2	TRBJ2-3
CASSRVGQPQHF	TRBV6-2/TRBV6-3	TRBJ1-5
CASSRSGGNYNEQFF	TRBV19	TRBJ2-1
CASTGARSSYNEQFF	TRBV2	TRBJ2-1
CASTRIQGTEKLFF	TRBV6-5	TRBJ1-4
CASSIGLDYGYTF	TRBV19	TRBJ1-2
CASSYSSRRGNTIYF	TRBV6-5	TRBJ1-3
CASRPPGSYTQYF	TRBV6-5	TRBJ2-3
CASRTDRGRGYTF	TRBV25-1	TRBJ1-2
CASSTGQGFRSYNSPLHF	TRBV6-2/TRBV6-3	TRBJ1-6
CASSGGTVQELFF	TRBV9	TRBJ2-2
CASSREWGKETQYF	TRBV4-3	TRBJ2-5
CASGSGNRFYEQYF	TRBV7-2	TRBJ2-7
CASSESIGVKTQYF	TRBV10-1	TRBJ2-5
CSVRSGVTEAFF	TRBV29-1	TRBJ1-1
CAWSVGGGLGTEAFF	TRBV30	TRBJ1-1
CASSFTQAVEPQHF	TRBV27	TRBJ1-5